Below, one T cell receptor (beta chain) is given with its context. Antigen: not known. The CDR3 sequence is 15 residues long. Germline assignment: CDR1 GTSNPN and CDR2 SVGIG (reference sequence). This sample was included in a study of blood T cells in healthy people across ages. Isolation per sample recovered at least 7 million PBMCs. A J-beta primer mix and a sample-barcoded 5' primer were used in a second PCR of about 6 to 12 cycles. TCRdb independently ran MiXCR on the 5' RACE reads; one entry per CDR3 protein. The data show some 790,000 distinct CDR3 sequences, more than 25% seen once. Study-wide findings and caveats: When set beside aged donors, long-lived donors presented more naive CD4+ cells and higher diversity. In older individuals, TCR beta diversity per million T cells was lower, falling roughly linearly with age.

Material: blood. The gene calls are TRBV30 and TRBJ2-7; TRBD2 might be the D (7 bases). The J call is in doubt because the DNA end fits TRBJ2-5 better. This sequence originates from a woman aged 80 or over in good health. Here the CDR3 reads CAGNGGRVNLETQYF. The CDR3 coding sequence is TGTGCCGGTAACGGGGGGCGCGTTAACCTGGAGACCCAGTACTTC.